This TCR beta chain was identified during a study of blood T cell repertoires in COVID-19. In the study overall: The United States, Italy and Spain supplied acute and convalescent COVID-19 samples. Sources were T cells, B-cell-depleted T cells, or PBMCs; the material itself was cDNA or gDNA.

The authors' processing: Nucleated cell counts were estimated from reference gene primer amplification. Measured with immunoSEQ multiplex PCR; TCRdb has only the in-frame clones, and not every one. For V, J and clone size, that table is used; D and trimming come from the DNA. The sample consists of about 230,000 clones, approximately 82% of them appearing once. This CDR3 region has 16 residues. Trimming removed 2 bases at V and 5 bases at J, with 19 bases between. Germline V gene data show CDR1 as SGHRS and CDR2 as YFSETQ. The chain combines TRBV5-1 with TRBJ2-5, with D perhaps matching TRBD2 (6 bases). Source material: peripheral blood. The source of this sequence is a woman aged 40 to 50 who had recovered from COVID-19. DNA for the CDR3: TGCGCCAGCAGCTTCGGGTTAGCGGCGGGTTTGGAGACCCAGTACTTC. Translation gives CASSFGLAAGLETQYF.